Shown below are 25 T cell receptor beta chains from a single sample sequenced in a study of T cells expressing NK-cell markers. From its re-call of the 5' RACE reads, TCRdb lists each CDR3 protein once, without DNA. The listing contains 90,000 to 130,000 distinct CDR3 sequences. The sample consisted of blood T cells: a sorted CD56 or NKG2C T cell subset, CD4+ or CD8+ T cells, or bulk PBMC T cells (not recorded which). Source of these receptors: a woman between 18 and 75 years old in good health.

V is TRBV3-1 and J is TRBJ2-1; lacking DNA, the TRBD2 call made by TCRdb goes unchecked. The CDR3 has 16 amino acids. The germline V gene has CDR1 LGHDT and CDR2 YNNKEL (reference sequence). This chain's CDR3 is CASSQGERGTYNEQFF.

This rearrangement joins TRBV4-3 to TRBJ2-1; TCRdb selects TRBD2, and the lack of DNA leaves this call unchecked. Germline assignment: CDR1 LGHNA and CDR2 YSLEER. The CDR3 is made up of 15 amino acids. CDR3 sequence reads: CASSQASTNWHEQFF.

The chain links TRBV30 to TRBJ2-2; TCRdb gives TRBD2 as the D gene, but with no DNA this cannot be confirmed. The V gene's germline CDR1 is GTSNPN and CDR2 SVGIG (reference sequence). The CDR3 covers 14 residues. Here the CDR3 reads CAWFGRERTGELFF.

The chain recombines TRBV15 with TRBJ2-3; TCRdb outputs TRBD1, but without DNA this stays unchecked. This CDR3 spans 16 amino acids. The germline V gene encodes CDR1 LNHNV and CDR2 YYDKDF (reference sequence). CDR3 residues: CATSRAGAARTDTQYF.

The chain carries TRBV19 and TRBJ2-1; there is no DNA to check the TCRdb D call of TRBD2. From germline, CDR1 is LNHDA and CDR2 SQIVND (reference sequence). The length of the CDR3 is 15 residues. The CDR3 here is CASSMSGSGDLQQFF.

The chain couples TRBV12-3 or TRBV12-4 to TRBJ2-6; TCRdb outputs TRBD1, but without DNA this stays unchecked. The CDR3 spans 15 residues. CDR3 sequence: CASSLMGAGANVLTF.

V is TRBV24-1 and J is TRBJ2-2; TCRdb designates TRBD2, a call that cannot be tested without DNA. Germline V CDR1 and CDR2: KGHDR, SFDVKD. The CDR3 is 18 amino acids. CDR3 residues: CATSDPDRLARGTGELFF.

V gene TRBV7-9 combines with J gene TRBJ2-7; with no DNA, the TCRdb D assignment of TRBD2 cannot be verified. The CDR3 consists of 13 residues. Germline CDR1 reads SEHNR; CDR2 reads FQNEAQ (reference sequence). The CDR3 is CASSEGLTYEQYF.

The CDR3 loop is CASSLRRGGEETQYF. The chain is built from TRBV5-6 and TRBJ2-5; no DNA is available, so the TRBD1 call from TCRdb remains unchecked. The CDR3 totals 15 residues. The germline CDR1 and CDR2 sequences are SGHDT and YYEEEE.

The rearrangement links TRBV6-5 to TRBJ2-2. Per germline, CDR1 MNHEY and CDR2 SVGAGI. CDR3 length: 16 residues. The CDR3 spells CASSFLDGFNTGELFF.

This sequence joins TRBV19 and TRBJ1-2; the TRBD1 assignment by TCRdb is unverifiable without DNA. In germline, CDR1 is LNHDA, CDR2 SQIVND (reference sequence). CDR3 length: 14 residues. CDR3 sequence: CASSIRLQGPGYTF.

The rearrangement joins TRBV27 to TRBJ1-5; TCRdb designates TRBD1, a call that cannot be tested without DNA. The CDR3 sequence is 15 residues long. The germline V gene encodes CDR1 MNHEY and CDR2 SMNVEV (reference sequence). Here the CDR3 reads CASSLAGTGNQPQHF.

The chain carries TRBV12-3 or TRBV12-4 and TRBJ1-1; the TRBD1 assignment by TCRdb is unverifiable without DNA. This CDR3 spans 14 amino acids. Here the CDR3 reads CASSLGDSNTEAFF.

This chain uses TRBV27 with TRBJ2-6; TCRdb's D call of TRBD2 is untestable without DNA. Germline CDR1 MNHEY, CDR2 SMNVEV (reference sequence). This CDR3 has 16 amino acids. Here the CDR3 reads CASTTSRVSGANVLTF.

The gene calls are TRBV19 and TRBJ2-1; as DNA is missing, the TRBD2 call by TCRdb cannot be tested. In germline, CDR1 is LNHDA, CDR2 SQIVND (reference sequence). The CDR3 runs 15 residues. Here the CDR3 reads CASSMASGAYNEQFF.

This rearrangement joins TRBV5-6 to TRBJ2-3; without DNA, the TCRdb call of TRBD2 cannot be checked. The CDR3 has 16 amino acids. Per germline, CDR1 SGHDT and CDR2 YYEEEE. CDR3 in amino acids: CASSLRRDGTLDTQYF.

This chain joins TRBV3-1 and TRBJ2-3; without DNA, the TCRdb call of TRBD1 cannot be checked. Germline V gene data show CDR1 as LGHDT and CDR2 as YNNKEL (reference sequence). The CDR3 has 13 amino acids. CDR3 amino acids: CASSQESGDTQYF.

The CDR3 protein is CASSPTIITSGPDTQYF. V is TRBV5-6 and J is TRBJ2-3; TCRdb selects TRBD1, and the lack of DNA leaves this call unchecked. The CDR3 loop spans 17 amino acids. CDR1 is SGHDT and CDR2 is YYEEEE in the germline V gene.

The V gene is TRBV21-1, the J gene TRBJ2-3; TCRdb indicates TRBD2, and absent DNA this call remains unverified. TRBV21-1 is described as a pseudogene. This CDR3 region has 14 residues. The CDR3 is CASTLSGGTDTQYF.

The CDR3 is CASSDEPGLIYGYTF. The chain links TRBV2 to TRBJ1-2. Germline CDR1 is SNHLY and CDR2 is FYNNEI. The CDR3 has 15 amino acids.

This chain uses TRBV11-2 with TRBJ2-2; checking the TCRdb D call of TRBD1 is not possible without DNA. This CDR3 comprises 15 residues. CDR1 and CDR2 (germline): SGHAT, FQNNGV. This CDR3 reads CASGGQGAFTGELFF.

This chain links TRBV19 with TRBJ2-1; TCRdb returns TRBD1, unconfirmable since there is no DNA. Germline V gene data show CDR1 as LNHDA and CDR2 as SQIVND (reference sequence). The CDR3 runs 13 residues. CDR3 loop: CASSVLGWNEQFF.

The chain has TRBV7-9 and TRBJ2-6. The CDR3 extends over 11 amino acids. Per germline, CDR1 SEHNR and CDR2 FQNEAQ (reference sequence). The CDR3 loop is CASSGANVLTF.

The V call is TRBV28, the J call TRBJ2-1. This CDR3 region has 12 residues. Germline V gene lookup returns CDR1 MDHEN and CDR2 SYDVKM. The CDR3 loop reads CASSLEYNEQFF.

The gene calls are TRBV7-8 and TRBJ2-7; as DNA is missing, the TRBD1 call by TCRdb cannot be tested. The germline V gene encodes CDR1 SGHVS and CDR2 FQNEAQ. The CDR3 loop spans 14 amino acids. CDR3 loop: CASSLGGTPYEQYF.